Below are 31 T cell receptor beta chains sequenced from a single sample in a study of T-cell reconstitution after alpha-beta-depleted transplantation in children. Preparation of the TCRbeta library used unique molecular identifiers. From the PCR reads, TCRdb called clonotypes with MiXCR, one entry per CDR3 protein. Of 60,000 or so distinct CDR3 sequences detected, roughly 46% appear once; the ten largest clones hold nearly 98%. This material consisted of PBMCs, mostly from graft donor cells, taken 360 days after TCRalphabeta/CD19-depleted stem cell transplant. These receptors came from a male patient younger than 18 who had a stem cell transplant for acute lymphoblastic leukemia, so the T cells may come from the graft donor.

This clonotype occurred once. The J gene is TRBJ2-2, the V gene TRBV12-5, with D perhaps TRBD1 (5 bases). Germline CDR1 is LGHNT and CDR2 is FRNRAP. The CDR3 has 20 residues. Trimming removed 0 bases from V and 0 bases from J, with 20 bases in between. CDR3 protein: CASGLVSRGNSTSNTGELFF. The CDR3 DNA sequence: TGTGCTAGTGGTTTGGTATCTAGGGGCAATTCGACATCGAACACCGGGGAGCTGTTTTTT. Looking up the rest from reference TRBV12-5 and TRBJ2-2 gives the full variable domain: DARVTQTPRHKVTEMGQEVTMRCQPILGHNTVFWYRQTMMQGLELLAYFRNRAPLDDSGMPKDRFSAEMPDATLATLKIQPSEPRDSAVYFCASGLVSRGNSTSNTGELFFGEGSRLTVL.

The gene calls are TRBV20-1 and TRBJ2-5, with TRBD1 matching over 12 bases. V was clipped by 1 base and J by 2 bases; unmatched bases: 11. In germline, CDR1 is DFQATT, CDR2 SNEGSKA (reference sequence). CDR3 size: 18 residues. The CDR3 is CSARARPGTGGSQETQYF. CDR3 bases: TGCAGTGCTAGAGCCCGTCCCGGGACAGGGGGCTCACAAGAGACCCAGTACTTC.

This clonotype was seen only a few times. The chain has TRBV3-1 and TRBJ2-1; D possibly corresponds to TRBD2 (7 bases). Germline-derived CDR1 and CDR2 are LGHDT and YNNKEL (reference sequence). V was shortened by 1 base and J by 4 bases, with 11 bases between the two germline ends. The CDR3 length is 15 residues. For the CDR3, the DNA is TGTGCCAGCAGCCAAGTGGAGGGGGGGTACAATGAGCAGTTCTTC. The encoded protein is CASSQVEGGYNEQFF.

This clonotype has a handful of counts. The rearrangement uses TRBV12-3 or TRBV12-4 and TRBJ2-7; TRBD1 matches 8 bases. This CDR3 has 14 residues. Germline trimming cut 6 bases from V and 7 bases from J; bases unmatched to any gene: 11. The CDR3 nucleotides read TGTGCCAGCAGCTACGGACAGGGCACCCCGGAGCAGTACTTC. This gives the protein CASSYGQGTPEQYF.

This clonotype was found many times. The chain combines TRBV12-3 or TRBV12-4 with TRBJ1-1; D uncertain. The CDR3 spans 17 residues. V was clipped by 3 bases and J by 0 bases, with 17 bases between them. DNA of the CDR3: TGTGCCAGCAGTTTTCCAGACAACATACAGCTGAACACTGAAGCTTTCTTT. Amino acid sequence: CASSFPDNIQLNTEAFF.

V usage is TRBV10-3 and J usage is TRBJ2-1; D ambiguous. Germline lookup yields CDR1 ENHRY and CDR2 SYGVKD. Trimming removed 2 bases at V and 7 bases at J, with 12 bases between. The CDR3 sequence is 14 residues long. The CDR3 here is CAISERRPDNEQFF. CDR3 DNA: TGTGCCATCAGTGAGAGACGCCCGGATAATGAGCAGTTCTTC.

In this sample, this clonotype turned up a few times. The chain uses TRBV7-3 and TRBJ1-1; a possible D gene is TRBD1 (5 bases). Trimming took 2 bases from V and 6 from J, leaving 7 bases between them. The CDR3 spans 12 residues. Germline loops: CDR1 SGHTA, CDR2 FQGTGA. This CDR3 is CASSLGGAEAFF. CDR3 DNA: TGTGCCAGCAGCTTAGGGGGGGCTGAAGCTTTCTTT.

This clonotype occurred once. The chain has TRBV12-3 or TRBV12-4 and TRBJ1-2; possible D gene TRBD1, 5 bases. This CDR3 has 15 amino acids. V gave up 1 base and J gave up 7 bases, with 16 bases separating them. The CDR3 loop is CASSLEGPVGGGYTF. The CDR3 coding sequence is TGTGCCAGCAGTTTAGAGGGCCCGGTCGGGGGTGGCTACACCTTC.

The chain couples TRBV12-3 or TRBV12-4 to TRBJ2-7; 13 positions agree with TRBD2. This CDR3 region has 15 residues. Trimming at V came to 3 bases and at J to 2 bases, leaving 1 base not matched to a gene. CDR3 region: CASSFGLAGAYEQYF. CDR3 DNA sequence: TGTGCCAGCAGTTTTGGACTAGCGGGGGCCTACGAGCAGTACTTC.

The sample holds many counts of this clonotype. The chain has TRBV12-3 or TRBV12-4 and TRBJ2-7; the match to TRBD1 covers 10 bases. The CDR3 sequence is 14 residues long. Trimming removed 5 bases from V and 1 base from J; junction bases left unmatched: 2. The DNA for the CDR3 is TGTGCCAGCAGTGGGACAGGGGTATCCTACGAGCAGTACTTC. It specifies CASSGTGVSYEQYF.

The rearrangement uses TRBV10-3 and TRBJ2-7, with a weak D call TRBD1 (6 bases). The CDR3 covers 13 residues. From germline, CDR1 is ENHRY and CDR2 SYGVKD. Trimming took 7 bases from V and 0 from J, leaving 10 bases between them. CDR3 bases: TGTGCCATCACCCGGGACACCTCCTACGAGCAGTACTTC. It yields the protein CAITRDTSYEQYF.

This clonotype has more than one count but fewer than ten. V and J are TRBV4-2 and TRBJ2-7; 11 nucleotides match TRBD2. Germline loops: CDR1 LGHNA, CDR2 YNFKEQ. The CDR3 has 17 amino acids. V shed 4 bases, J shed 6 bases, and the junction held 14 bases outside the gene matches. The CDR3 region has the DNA TGTGCCAGCAGCCTAGAGGAACTAGCGGGAGACTCAGCCGAGCAGTACTTC. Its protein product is CASSLEELAGDSAEQYF.

CDR3 region: CASGPAGRNAYEQYF. CDR3 bases: TGTGCCAGCGGCCCGGCAGGTCGAAATGCCTACGAGCAGTACTTC. The chain uses TRBV28 and TRBJ2-7, with D hard to call. Germline CDR1 reads MDHEN; CDR2 reads SYDVKM. V was shortened by 8 bases and J by 2 bases, with 19 bases between the two germline ends. The CDR3 has 15 amino acids.

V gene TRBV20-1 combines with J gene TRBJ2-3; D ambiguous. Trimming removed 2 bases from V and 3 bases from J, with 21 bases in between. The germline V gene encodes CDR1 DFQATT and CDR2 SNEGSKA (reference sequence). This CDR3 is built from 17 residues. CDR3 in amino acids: CSARSLRWGSETDTQYF. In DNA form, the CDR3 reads TGCAGTGCTAGATCCTTAAGATGGGGAAGCGAGACAGATACGCAGTATTTT.

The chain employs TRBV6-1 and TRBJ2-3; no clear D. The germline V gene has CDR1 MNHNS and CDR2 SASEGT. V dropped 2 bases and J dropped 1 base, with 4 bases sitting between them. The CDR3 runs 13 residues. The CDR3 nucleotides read TGTGCCAGCAGTGAATTTGGCACAGATACGCAGTATTTT. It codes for CASSEFGTDTQYF.

Written as DNA, the CDR3 is TGCAGTGCCCGGACTAGCGGGAGCTTCGTAGATACGCAGTATTTT. Its protein is CSARTSGSFVDTQYF. The chain couples TRBV20-1 to TRBJ2-3, with 13 positions matching TRBD2. The CDR3 has 15 amino acids. Germline CDR1 is DFQATT and CDR2 is SNEGSKA (reference sequence). V lost 6 bases to trimming and J lost 5 bases; unmatched junction nucleotides: 8.

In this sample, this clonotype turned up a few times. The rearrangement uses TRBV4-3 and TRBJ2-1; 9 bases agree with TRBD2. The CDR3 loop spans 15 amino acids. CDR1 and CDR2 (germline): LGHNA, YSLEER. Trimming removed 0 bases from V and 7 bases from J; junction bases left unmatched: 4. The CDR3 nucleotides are TGCGCCAGCAGCCAAGAAGCGGGGGGCAGGAATGAGCAGTTCTTC. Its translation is CASSQEAGGRNEQFF.

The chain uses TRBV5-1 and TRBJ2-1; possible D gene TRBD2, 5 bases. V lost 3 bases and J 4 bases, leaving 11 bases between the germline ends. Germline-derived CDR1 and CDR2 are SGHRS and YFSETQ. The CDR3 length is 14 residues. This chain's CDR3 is CASSSPGVYNEQFF. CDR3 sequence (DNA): TGCGCCAGCAGCTCACCCGGGGTATACAATGAGCAGTTCTTC.

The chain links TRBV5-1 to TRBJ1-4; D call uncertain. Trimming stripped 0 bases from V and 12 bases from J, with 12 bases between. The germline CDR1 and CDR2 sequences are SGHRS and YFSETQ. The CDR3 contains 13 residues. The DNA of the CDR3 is TGCGCCAGCAGCTTGGACCATGTGGAAGAACTGTTTTTT. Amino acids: CASSLDHVEELFF.

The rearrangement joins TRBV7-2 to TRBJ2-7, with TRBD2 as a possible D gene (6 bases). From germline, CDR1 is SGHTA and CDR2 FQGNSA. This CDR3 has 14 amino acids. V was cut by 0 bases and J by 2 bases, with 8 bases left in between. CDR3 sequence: CASSLASGTYEQYF. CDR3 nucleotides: TGTGCCAGCAGCTTAGCTAGCGGTACCTACGAGCAGTACTTC.

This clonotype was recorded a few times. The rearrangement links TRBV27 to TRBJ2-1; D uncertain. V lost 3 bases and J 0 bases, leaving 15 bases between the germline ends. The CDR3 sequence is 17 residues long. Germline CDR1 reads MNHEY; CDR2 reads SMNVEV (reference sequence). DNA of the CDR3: TGTGCCAGCAGTTTGAAGGGTCCGGCCCGCTCCTACAATGAGCAGTTCTTC. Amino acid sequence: CASSLKGPARSYNEQFF.

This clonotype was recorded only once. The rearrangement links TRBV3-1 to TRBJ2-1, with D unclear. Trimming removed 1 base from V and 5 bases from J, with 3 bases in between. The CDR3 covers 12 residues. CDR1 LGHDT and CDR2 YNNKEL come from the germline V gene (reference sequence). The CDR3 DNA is TGTGCCAGCAGCCAAGGAGACAATGAGCAGTTCTTC. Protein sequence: CASSQGDNEQFF.

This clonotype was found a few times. The CDR3 reads CASSQDPGGGYQETQYF. The CDR3 region has the DNA TGTGCCAGCAGCCAAGATCCTGGCGGGGGGTATCAAGAGACCCAGTACTTC. V and J are TRBV4-2 and TRBJ2-5; 8 bases fit TRBD2. The CDR3 sequence is 17 residues long. Germline CDR1 and CDR2: LGHNA and YNFKEQ. Unmatched junction bases numbered 8, after V lost 0 bases and J lost 2 bases.

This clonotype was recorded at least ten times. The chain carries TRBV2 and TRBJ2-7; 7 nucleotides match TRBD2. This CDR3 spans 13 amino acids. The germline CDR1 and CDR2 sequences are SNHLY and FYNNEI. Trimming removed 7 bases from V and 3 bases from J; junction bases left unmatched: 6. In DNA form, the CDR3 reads TGTGCCAGCAACGGGAGGCGATTCTACGAGCAGTACTTC. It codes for CASNGRRFYEQYF. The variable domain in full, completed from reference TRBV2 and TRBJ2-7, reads EPEVTQTPSHQVTQMGQEVILRCVPISNHLYFYWYRQILGQKVEFLVSFYNNEISEKSEIFDDQFSVERPDGSNFTLKIRSTKLEDSAMYFCASNGRRFYEQYFGPGTRLTVT.

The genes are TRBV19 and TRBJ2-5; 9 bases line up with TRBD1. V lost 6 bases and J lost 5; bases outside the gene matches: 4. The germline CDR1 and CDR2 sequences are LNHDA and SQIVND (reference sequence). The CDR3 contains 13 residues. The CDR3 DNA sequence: TGTGCCAGTAGCACAACAGGGGGCGAGACCCAGTACTTC. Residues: CASSTTGGETQYF.

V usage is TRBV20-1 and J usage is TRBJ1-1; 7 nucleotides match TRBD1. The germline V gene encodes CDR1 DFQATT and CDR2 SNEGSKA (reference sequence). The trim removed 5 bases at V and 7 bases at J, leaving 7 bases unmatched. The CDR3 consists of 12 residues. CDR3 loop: CSAGLGQFEAFF. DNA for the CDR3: TGCAGTGCTGGGCTGGGACAGTTTGAAGCTTTCTTT.

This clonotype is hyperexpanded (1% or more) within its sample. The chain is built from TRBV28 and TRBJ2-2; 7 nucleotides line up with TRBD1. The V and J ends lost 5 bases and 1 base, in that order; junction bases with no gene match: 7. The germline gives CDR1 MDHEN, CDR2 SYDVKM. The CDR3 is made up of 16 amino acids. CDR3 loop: CASSLTGLVNTGELFF. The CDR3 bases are TGTGCCAGCAGTCTGACAGGGCTTGTGAACACCGGGGAGCTGTTTTTT.

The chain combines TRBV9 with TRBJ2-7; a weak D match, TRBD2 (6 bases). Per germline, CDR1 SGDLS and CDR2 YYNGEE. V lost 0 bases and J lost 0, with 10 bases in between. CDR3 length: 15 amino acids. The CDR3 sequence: CASSVAGDSSYEQYF. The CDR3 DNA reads TGTGCCAGCAGCGTAGCGGGGGATAGCTCCTACGAGCAGTACTTC. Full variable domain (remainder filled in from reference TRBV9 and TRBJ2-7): DSGVTQTPKHLITATGQRVTLRCSPRSGDLSVYWYQQSLDQGLQFLIQYYNGEERAKGNILERFSAQQFPDLHSELNLSSLELGDSALYFCASSVAGDSSYEQYFGPGTRLTVT.

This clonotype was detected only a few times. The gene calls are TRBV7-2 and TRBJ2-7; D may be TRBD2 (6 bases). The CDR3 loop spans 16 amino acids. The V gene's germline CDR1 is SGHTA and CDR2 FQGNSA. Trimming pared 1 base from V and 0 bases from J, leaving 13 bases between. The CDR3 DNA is TGTGCCAGCAGCTTAGTTCGCGGGGTTGGCTCCTACGAGCAGTACTTC. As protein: CASSLVRGVGSYEQYF.

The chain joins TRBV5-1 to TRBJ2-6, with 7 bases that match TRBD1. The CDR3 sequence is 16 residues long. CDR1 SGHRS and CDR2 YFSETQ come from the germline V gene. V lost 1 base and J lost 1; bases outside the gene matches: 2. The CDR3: CASSLPTGSGANVLTF. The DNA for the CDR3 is TGCGCCAGCAGCTTGCCGACAGGGTCTGGGGCCAACGTCCTGACTTTC.

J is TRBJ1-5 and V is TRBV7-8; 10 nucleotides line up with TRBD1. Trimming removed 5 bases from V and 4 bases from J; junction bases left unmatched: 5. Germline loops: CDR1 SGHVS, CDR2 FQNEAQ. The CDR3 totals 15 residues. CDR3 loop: CASSLSGQGNQPQHF. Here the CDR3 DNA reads TGTGCCAGCAGCCTATCGGGACAGGGGAATCAGCCCCAGCATTTT.